The 25 T cell receptor beta chains below all came from one sample that was sequenced in a study of T cell responses to AZD1222 COVID-19 vaccine. The protocol was immunoSEQ multiplex PCR, while the TCRdb copy is restricted to in-frame clones and leaves out a portion. Of 80,000 or so clones in the sample, 80% to 90% were seen once. The source material was peripheral blood, sampled on day 0 of AZD1222 vaccination. The receptors were gathered from an adult in good health.

This sequence joins TRBV5-1 and TRBJ2-1; 10 bases are shared with TRBD1. CDR3 length equals 14 residues. J was trimmed by 5 bases and V by 3 bases; bases with no gene match: 2. The germline V gene has CDR1 SGHRS and CDR2 YFSETQ. The DNA for the CDR3 is TGCGCCAGCAGCTGGACAGGGGGTAACAATGAGCAGTTCTTC. Translating it yields CASSWTGGNNEQFF.

V gene TRBV19 combines with J gene TRBJ1-5; tentatively, D is TRBD1 (5 bases). The CDR3 is 14 amino acids. Germline V gene sequence: CDR1 LNHDA, CDR2 SQIVND (reference sequence). V was pared by 3 bases and J by 7 bases, with 13 bases between. CDR3 sequence reads: CASSMTGRGQPQHF. CDR3 sequence (DNA): TGTGCCAGTAGTATGACGGGACGGGGACAGCCCCAGCATTTT.

This chain uses TRBV2 with TRBJ2-2; D is perhaps TRBD1 (5 bases). In germline, CDR1 is SNHLY, CDR2 FYNNEI. The V end lost 1 base, the J end lost 6 bases, and 15 bases lay between the germline ends. The CDR3 contains 16 residues. CDR3 protein: CASSEEGIGPAGELFF. DNA for the CDR3: TGTGCCAGCAGTGAAGAGGGGATCGGACCCGCCGGGGAGCTGTTTTTT.

The chain has TRBV9 and TRBJ1-6, with D unresolved. The CDR3 has 14 residues. Germline V CDR1 and CDR2: SGDLS, YYNGEE. The ends were cut back, 3 bases at V and 10 bases at J, with 14 bases in the middle. The CDR3 coding sequence is TGTGCCAGCAGCGCCGAGGATGGTGACTCACCCCTCCACTTT. This translates into CASSAEDGDSPLHF.

This rearrangement joins TRBV6-2 or TRBV6-3 to TRBJ2-1; TRBD1 aligns across 10 bases. The ends lost 2 bases at V and 6 bases at J; junction bases unmatched: 7. Germline assignment: CDR1 MNHEY and CDR2 SVGEGT. There are 16 residues in the CDR3. The CDR3 protein is CASSYPGTGVSNEQFF. Written as DNA, the CDR3 is TGTGCCAGCAGTTACCCCGGGACAGGGGTATCCAATGAGCAGTTCTTC.

The chain uses TRBV5-6 and TRBJ1-1; D is possibly TRBD1 (6 bases). The CDR3 is made up of 12 amino acids. The germline V gene has CDR1 SGHDT and CDR2 YYEEEE. V was cut by 4 bases and J by 12 bases, with 16 bases left in between. The CDR3 loop reads CASSPRQVGSFF. In DNA, the CDR3 is TGTGCCAGCAGCCCCCGACAGGTTGGGTCTTTCTTT.

Of note for this clone: Relative to the germline gene, one junction end is altered; a read error may explain this. J is TRBJ2-2 and V is TRBV7-7; 9 bases line up with TRBD2. The CDR3 contains 15 residues. Germline V lookup: CDR1 SSHAT, CDR2 FNYEAQ (reference sequence). CDR3 region: CASSSFSGGPGELFF. The DNA of the CDR3 is TGTGCTAGCAGCTCCTTTAGCGGGGGACCCGGGGAGCTGTTTTTT.

The rearrangement uses TRBV6-2 or TRBV6-3 and TRBJ1-2, with D tentatively TRBD1 (5 bases). The ends were cut back, 2 bases at V and 3 bases at J, with 7 bases in the middle. The CDR3 covers 13 residues. The germline CDR1 and CDR2 sequences are MNHEY and SVGEGT. The DNA of the CDR3 is TGTGCCAGCAGTTACGGGGCTTACTATGGCTACACCTTC. It is translated as CASSYGAYYGYTF.

The V and J genes are TRBV6-4 and TRBJ1-1; D gene uncertain. Germline loops: CDR1 MRHNA, CDR2 SNTAGT. V lost 5 bases, J lost 2 bases, and 9 bases lay in between. The CDR3 contains 13 residues. The CDR3 nucleotides read TGTGCCAGCAGTTCTGGGGTTAACACTGAAGCTTTCTTT. Translation gives CASSSGVNTEAFF.

The gene calls are TRBV7-9 and TRBJ1-1; D is unclear. V was cut by 3 bases and J by 1 base, with 9 bases left in between. CDR3 length: 14 residues. Germline-derived CDR1 and CDR2 are SEHNR and FQNEAQ (reference sequence). The CDR3 DNA reads TGTGCCAGCAGCTTGCCCTATGAGAACACTGAAGCTTTCTTT. Translation: CASSLPYENTEAFF.

This sequence joins TRBV27 and TRBJ2-1; 7 bases fit TRBD1. The V and J ends lost 8 bases and 7 bases, in that order; junction bases with no gene match: 11. The CDR3 runs 14 residues. Looked up from germline, CDR1 is MNHEY and CDR2 is SMNVEV (reference sequence). The CDR3 bases are TGTGCCAGCGGAGACAGGGTAAGATTAAATGAGCAGTTCTTC. Its protein product is CASGDRVRLNEQFF.

This clone appeared once. V is TRBV6-5 and J is TRBJ2-2; 9 bases map to TRBD2. V was pared by 5 bases and J by 7 bases, with 8 bases of the junction left unmatched. Per germline, CDR1 MNHEY and CDR2 SVGAGI. The CDR3 extends over 15 amino acids. The chain's CDR3 is CASSKRGGASGELFF. CDR3 nucleotides: TGTGCCAGCAGTAAACGCGGGGGGGCGAGCGGGGAGCTGTTTTTT.

The gene calls are TRBV5-1 and TRBJ2-2; D ambiguous. Trimming took 0 bases from V and 1 from J, leaving 4 bases between them. CDR3 length: 14 amino acids. The germline CDR1 and CDR2 sequences are SGHRS and YFSETQ. DNA for the CDR3: TGCGCCAGCAGCTTGGAGGGGAACACCGGGGAGCTGTTTTTT. Its translation is CASSLEGNTGELFF. Full variable domain (missing parts from reference TRBV5-1 and TRBJ2-2): KAGVTQTPRYLIKTRGQQVTLSCSPISGHRSVSWYQQTPGQGLQFLFEYFSETQRNKGNFPGRFSGRQFSNSRSEMNVSTLELGDSALYLCASSLEGNTGELFFGEGSRLTVL.

Only one count was recorded for this clone. The rearrangement joins TRBV7-2 to TRBJ2-4, with 7 bases aligning to TRBD1. This CDR3 has 15 residues. CDR1 is SGHTA, CDR2 FQGNSA, per germline. Trimming took 1 base from V and 3 from J; bases not matched to a gene: 3. CDR3 nucleotides: TGTGCCAGCAGCTTAGTCGGGACAGACAAAAACATTCAGTACTTC. Amino acids: CASSLVGTDKNIQYF.

The chain is built from TRBV28 and TRBJ2-1; 10 nucleotides agree with TRBD2. The CDR3 consists of 15 residues. The germline CDR1 and CDR2 sequences are MDHEN and SYDVKM. The J segment lost 0 bases and the V segment lost 5 bases, leaving 1 base of the junction unmatched. CDR3: CASSPSGGSYNEQFF. CDR3 sequence (DNA): TGTGCCAGCAGTCCTAGCGGGGGCTCCTACAATGAGCAGTTCTTC.

The chain couples TRBV7-9 to TRBJ2-7; D ambiguous. This CDR3 region has 13 residues. The V end was cut by 2 bases, the J end by 6 bases, with 11 bases between. CDR1 is SEHNR, CDR2 FQNEAQ, per germline (reference sequence). CDR3 protein: CASSLSQRGEQYF. The DNA of the CDR3 is TGTGCCAGCAGCTTAAGTCAGCGTGGCGAGCAGTACTTC.

V and J are TRBV7-9 and TRBJ1-2; unclear D gene. The V end was cut by 1 base, the J end by 6 bases, with 9 bases between. Germline V gene lookup returns CDR1 SEHNR and CDR2 FQNEAQ (reference sequence). The CDR3 covers 13 residues. The CDR3 spells CASSLVGTDGYTF. The DNA of the CDR3 is TGTGCCAGCAGCTTAGTAGGAACAGATGGCTACACCTTC.

The chain couples TRBV28 to TRBJ1-6; D is uncertain. V was shortened by 5 bases and J by 11 bases, with 10 bases between the two germline ends. The germline V gene has CDR1 MDHEN and CDR2 SYDVKM. The length of the CDR3 is 12 residues. CDR3 DNA: TGTGCCAGCAGTCGACGGAGTACACCCCTCCACTTT. It encodes CASSRRSTPLHF.

This clone was picked up a small number of times. The chain joins TRBV19 to TRBJ1-2; perhaps TRBD1 as D (5 bases). V shed 7 bases and J shed 4 bases, with 19 bases lying between them. Germline CDR1 reads LNHDA; CDR2 reads SQIVND (reference sequence). The CDR3 runs to 15 residues. CDR3 bases: TGTGCCAGTACCAGGGACCCACCAGAAGTCTATGGCTACACCTTC. It is translated as CASTRDPPEVYGYTF.

The chain is built from TRBV10-3 and TRBJ2-1; TRBD2 matches 11 bases. Germline-derived CDR1 and CDR2 are ENHRY and SYGVKD. The CDR3 consists of 15 residues. V was pared by 3 bases and J by 7 bases, with 5 bases of the junction left unmatched. The CDR3 nucleotides are TGTGCCATCAGTGAAGGTAGCGGGGGGGGAAATGAGCAGTTCTTC. This codes for CAISEGSGGGNEQFF.

V usage is TRBV6-6 and J usage is TRBJ1-4; D is ambiguous. Per the germline V gene, CDR1 is MNHNY and CDR2 is SVGAGI (reference sequence). This CDR3 contains 15 residues. The ends were cut back, 10 bases at V and 0 bases at J, with 15 bases in the middle. CDR3 sequence reads: CAIQEAPPTNEKLFF. The CDR3 bases are TGTGCCATTCAGGAGGCACCCCCAACTAATGAAAAACTGTTTTTT.

The chain joins TRBV9 to TRBJ2-7; TRBD1 matches at 9 bases. This CDR3 region has 15 residues. CDR1 is SGDLS and CDR2 is YYNGEE in the germline V gene. V trimming: 5 bases; J trimming: 4 bases; junction bases outside the gene matches: 10. The CDR3 sequence is CASSEAGQGRYEQYF. The CDR3 DNA sequence: TGTGCCAGCAGTGAAGCGGGACAGGGCAGATACGAGCAGTACTTC.

The table lists this clone with a count of one. The chain uses TRBV28 and TRBJ1-6, with D possibly TRBD1 on 6 matching bases. Trimming left V 5 bases short and J 7 bases short, with 12 bases between. The germline V gene has CDR1 MDHEN and CDR2 SYDVKM. This CDR3 spans 14 amino acids. The CDR3 here is CASSGQGWNSPLHF. As DNA, the CDR3 is TGTGCCAGCAGTGGGCAGGGGTGGAATTCACCCCTCCACTTT. The full variable domain, rest sourced from reference TRBV28 and TRBJ1-6, is DVKVTQSSRYLVKRTGEKVFLECVQDMDHENMFWYRQDPGLGLRLIYFSYDVKMKEKGDIPEGYSVSREKKERFSLILESASTNQTSMYLCASSGQGWNSPLHFGNGTRLTVT.

This chain connects TRBV6-5 to TRBJ1-2, with unresolved D. V was cut by 6 bases and J by 8 bases, with 13 bases left in between. The germline gives CDR1 MNHEY, CDR2 SVGAGI. CDR3 length: 12 amino acids. Written as DNA, the CDR3 is TGTGCCAGCAGCCTGATCTATATGGGCTACACCTTC. It codes for CASSLIYMGYTF.

The chain carries TRBV27 and TRBJ1-1, with D unresolved. V gave up 7 bases and J gave up 1 base, with 10 bases separating them. The CDR3 length is 13 residues. Germline CDR1 and CDR2: MNHEY and SMNVEV (reference sequence). In DNA form, the CDR3 reads TGTGCCAGCAAAGGGAATAAGAACACTGAAGCTTTCTTT. Translation gives CASKGNKNTEAFF.